Below, 9 T cell receptor beta chains from the same sample are listed, as sequenced in a study of blood T cells in healthy people across ages. The second PCR ran roughly 7 to 12 cycles with a sample-barcoded 5' primer and J-beta primers. TCRdb analysed the 5' RACE reads with MiXCR anew, one entry per CDR3 protein. The sample has 450,000 to 650,000 distinct CDR3 sequences, under 30% seen once; the top ten hold 8.7%. These same data were also listed under a study on T cells of mothers and their children.

Sequenced material: blood. The receptors stem from a boy between 10 and 17 years old in good health.

This clonotype was seen only a few times. The rearrangement joins TRBV9 to TRBJ1-3; no firm D call. The V and J ends lost 4 bases and 4 bases respectively, with 15 bases between them. CDR3 size: 15 residues. The V gene's germline CDR1 is SGDLS and CDR2 YYNGEE. In nucleotides, the CDR3 is TGTGCCAGCAGCTCGGGCCGTAAAGCGGGAAACACCATATATTTT. Translated, it gives CASSSGRKAGNTIYF.

This chain uses TRBV5-6 with TRBJ2-4, with 7 positions matching TRBD1. With 3 bases clipped from V and 3 bases from J, the junction kept 9 bases outside the gene matches. The CDR3 totals 16 residues. CDR1 and CDR2 (germline): SGHDT, YYEEEE. Here the CDR3 DNA reads TGTGCCAGCAGCTACCTACAGGGGTTCGGCAAAAACATTCAGTACTTC. Its protein is CASSYLQGFGKNIQYF.

The table lists this clonotype with a few counts. The V and J genes are TRBV20-1 and TRBJ2-5, with D uncertain. The ends were cut back, 3 bases at V and 3 bases at J, with 8 bases in the middle. CDR3 size: 12 residues. Germline V gene data show CDR1 as DFQATT and CDR2 as SNEGSKA (reference sequence). The CDR3 nucleotides are TGCAGTGCTAGCTGGCAGGAAGAGACCCAGTACTTC. Protein product: CSASWQEETQYF.

Only a few counts were recorded for this clonotype. The genes are TRBV4-1 and TRBJ1-6; TRBD1 matches 8 bases. V lost 4 bases, J lost 8 bases, and 7 bases stayed unmatched. This CDR3 has 15 amino acids. Germline lookup yields CDR1 MGHRA and CDR2 YSYEKL. The CDR3 loop is CASSRLGQGDSPLHF. For the CDR3, the DNA is TGCGCCAGCAGCCGCCTTGGACAGGGTGATTCACCCCTCCACTTT.

The chain recombines TRBV25-1 with TRBJ2-3, with D tentatively TRBD2 (6 bases). The V end lost 3 bases, the J end lost 0 bases, and 10 bases lay between the germline ends. The CDR3 runs 15 residues. Germline lookup yields CDR1 MGHDK and CDR2 SYGVNS. The CDR3 protein is CASSEGGYSTDTQYF. CDR3 DNA: TGTGCCAGCAGTGAGGGAGGATATAGCACAGATACGCAGTATTTT.

The chain has TRBV20-1 and TRBJ1-6, with D hard to call. CDR1 and CDR2 (germline): DFQATT, SNEGSKA (reference sequence). This CDR3 has 16 residues. V was pared by 5 bases and J by 3 bases, with 17 bases between. CDR3 in DNA: TGCAGTGCTTTTTATGAGGACGCCGACTATAATTCACCCCTCCACTTT. The encoded protein is CSAFYEDADYNSPLHF.

The gene calls are TRBV20-1 and TRBJ2-3; 14 nucleotides align to TRBD2. After removal of 5 bases from V and 6 bases from J, the junction contained 4 bases not matched to a gene. The CDR3 sequence is 14 residues long. Germline values: CDR1 DFQATT, CDR2 SNEGSKA (reference sequence). CDR3 sequence (DNA): TGCAGTGCTTGGACTAGCGGGAGGATGGATACGCAGTATTTT. Amino acids: CSAWTSGRMDTQYF.

The chain links TRBV29-1 to TRBJ1-2, with 9 bases matching TRBD1. There are 13 residues in the CDR3. V lost 2 bases, J lost 7 bases, and 5 bases stayed unmatched. Germline V gives CDR1 SQVTM, CDR2 ANQGSEA. The CDR3 nucleotides are TGCAGCGTTGAATTACAGGGGGCTGGTGGCTACACCTTC. This translates into CSVELQGAGGYTF. Together with reference TRBV29-1 and TRBJ1-2, the CDR3 gives the full variable domain: SAVISQKPSRDICQRGTSLTIQCQVDSQVTMMFWYRQQPGQSLTLIATANQGSEATYESGFVIDKFPISRPNLTFSTLTVSNMSPEDSSIYLCSVELQGAGGYTFGSGTRLTVV.

This clonotype was counted between two and nine times. V usage is TRBV18 and J usage is TRBJ2-5, with 9 positions matching TRBD2. After removal of 4 bases from V and 5 bases from J, the junction contained 11 bases not matched to a gene. The CDR3 covers 16 residues. Germline-derived CDR1 and CDR2 are KGHSH and LQKENI. For the CDR3, the DNA is TGTGCCAGCTCACTTCCTTTTAGCGGGAGTCGGGAGACCCAGTACTTC. It is translated as CASSLPFSGSRETQYF.